The 15 T cell receptor beta chains below all came from one sample that was sequenced in a study of blood T cells in healthy people across ages. A second PCR of 7 to 11 cycles used a sample-barcoded 5' primer and a J-beta primer mix. MiXCR, run by TCRdb on the 5' RACE reads, gives a single entry per CDR3 protein. This sample has more than 550,000 distinct CDR3 sequences; about a fifth occur once, and the top ten carry roughly a fifth. Material: blood. The origin of the receptors is a man aged 70-80 years in good health.

This clonotype was recorded at least ten times. The V call is TRBV5-1, the J call TRBJ2-3, with 8 positions matching TRBD1. Germline values: CDR1 SGHRS, CDR2 YFSETQ. The CDR3 length is 15 residues. With 4 bases clipped from V and 6 bases from J, the junction kept 10 bases outside the gene matches. CDR3: CASSTGQGPSDTQYF. As DNA, the CDR3 is TGCGCCAGCAGCACAGGACAGGGACCCTCTGATACGCAGTATTTT.

V gene TRBV11-2 combines with J gene TRBJ2-1; possibly TRBD1 for D (6 bases). V dropped 4 bases and J dropped 1 base, with 14 bases sitting between them. Per germline, CDR1 SGHAT and CDR2 FQNNGV. This CDR3 has 16 residues. CDR3 residues: CASSSLGGLSYNEQFF. As DNA, the CDR3 is TGTGCCAGCAGCTCCCTTGGGGGCCTTTCCTACAATGAGCAGTTCTTC.

The chain uses TRBV18 and TRBJ2-5; D remains ambiguous. The CDR3 extends over 14 amino acids. CDR1 and CDR2 from the germline V gene are KGHSH and LQKENI. V lost 2 bases to trimming and J lost 2 bases, with 9 bases between them. Here the CDR3 reads CASSPGFRQETQYF. CDR3 sequence (DNA): TGTGCCAGCTCACCAGGTTTCAGGCAAGAGACCCAGTACTTC. Full variable domain (missing parts from reference TRBV18 and TRBJ2-5): NAGVMQNPRHLVRRRGQEARLRCSPMKGHSHVYWYRQLPEEGLKFMVYLQKENIIDESGMPKERFSAEFPKEGPSILRIQQVVRGDSAAYFCASSPGFRQETQYFGPGTRLLVL.

Only a few counts were recorded for this clonotype. The V and J genes are TRBV29-1 and TRBJ1-2; D uncertain. V dropped 4 bases and J dropped 1 base, with 7 bases sitting between them. This CDR3 region has 12 residues. Germline CDR1 SQVTM, CDR2 ANQGSEA. The CDR3 region is CSVVPVNYGYTF. CDR3 in DNA: TGCAGCGTTGTACCGGTTAACTATGGCTACACCTTC. The variable domain in full, completed from reference TRBV29-1 and TRBJ1-2, reads SAVISQKPSRDICQRGTSLTIQCQVDSQVTMMFWYRQQPGQSLTLIATANQGSEATYESGFVIDKFPISRPNLTFSTLTVSNMSPEDSSIYLCSVVPVNYGYTFGSGTRLTVV.

This clonotype was recorded at least ten times. The chain carries TRBV4-3 and TRBJ2-3; D is unclear. V lost 0 bases, J lost 3 bases, and 7 bases lay in between. Germline V CDR1 and CDR2: LGHNA, YSLEER. This CDR3 is 14 amino acids long. The CDR3 reads CASSQDGRTDTQYF. The CDR3 nucleotides read TGCGCCAGCAGCCAAGATGGTAGGACAGATACGCAGTATTTT.

The rearrangement uses TRBV29-1 and TRBJ2-7; TRBD1 matches at 7 bases. This CDR3 has 11 amino acids. CDR1 is SQVTM, CDR2 ANQGSEA, per germline. The CDR3 DNA is TGCAGCGTCACCTTAGACAGGGAGTCTTTCGTC. Its protein is CSVTLDRESFV.

This chain links TRBV11-2 with TRBJ2-4, with unresolved D. With 0 bases removed from V and 8 bases from J, the gap between germline ends came to 11 bases. Germline CDR1 SGHAT, CDR2 FQNNGV. The CDR3 runs to 14 residues. CDR3 coding DNA: TGTGCCAGCAGCTTAGAAGTTTTATTCCACATTCAGTACTTC. Its protein is CASSLEVLFHIQYF. Drawing the rest from reference TRBV11-2 and TRBJ2-4, the complete variable domain is EAGVAQSPRYKIIEKRQSVAFWCNPISGHATLYWYQQILGQGPKLLIQFQNNGVVDDSQLPKDRFSAERLKGVDSTLKIQPAKLEDSAVYLCASSLEVLFHIQYFGAGTRLSVL.

The chain employs TRBV6-6 and TRBJ1-5; D unresolved. This CDR3 spans 14 amino acids. Trimming pared 1 base from V and 0 bases from J, leaving 4 bases between. The germline V gene has CDR1 MNHNY and CDR2 SVGAGI (reference sequence). The CDR3 DNA is TGTGCCAGCAGTTACTACAGTAGCAATCAGCCCCAGCATTTT. This codes for CASSYYSSNQPQHF.

This clonotype was found a few times. The chain joins TRBV11-2 to TRBJ2-4; D unresolved. Per the germline V gene, CDR1 is SGHAT and CDR2 is FQNNGV. The CDR3 length is 15 residues. The ends were cut back, 4 bases at V and 0 bases at J, with 10 bases in the middle. The CDR3 is CASSSTNLAKNIQYF. The CDR3 DNA reads as TGTGCCAGCAGCTCAACGAACCTAGCCAAAAACATTCAGTACTTC.

The J gene is TRBJ2-5, the V gene TRBV5-1; D is unresolved. Trimming removed 7 bases from V and 1 base from J, with 8 bases in between. This CDR3 is 12 amino acids long. Germline V gene data show CDR1 as SGHRS and CDR2 as YFSETQ. The CDR3 reads CASGKSQETQYF. CDR3 coding DNA: TGCGCCAGCGGAAAATCCCAAGAGACCCAGTACTTC.

This clonotype came up a few times. The genes are TRBV10-3 and TRBJ1-2; D remains ambiguous. CDR3 length equals 13 residues. In germline, CDR1 is ENHRY, CDR2 SYGVKD. V was trimmed by 4 bases and J by 5 bases, leaving 11 bases between them. Here the CDR3 DNA reads TGTGCCATCAGTGCATCACTTGGTTATGGCTACACCTTC. Translated, it gives CAISASLGYGYTF.

This clonotype has a handful of counts. V and J are TRBV7-9 and TRBJ1-5; D remains unclear. Trimming removed 6 bases from V and 9 bases from J, with 12 bases in between. Germline values: CDR1 SEHNR, CDR2 FQNEAQ (reference sequence). CDR3 length equals 12 residues. The DNA of the CDR3 is TGTGCCAGCAGGACGGACTCATCGCCCCAGCATTTT. The encoded protein is CASRTDSSPQHF.

In DNA form, the CDR3 reads TGTGCCAGCAGCTTAGAGGGGACGGCGGGGCTGAGCACAGATACGCAGTATTTT. Translating gives CASSLEGTAGLSTDTQYF. This chain connects TRBV11-3 to TRBJ2-3, with D tentatively TRBD2 (6 bases). Germline V lookup: CDR1 SGHNT, CDR2 YENEEA. Deletions cut 0 bases from V and 0 bases from J, with 16 bases between. The CDR3 has 18 residues.

A single count supports this clonotype. The chain carries TRBV27 and TRBJ1-2; D is unresolved. This CDR3 comprises 13 residues. The germline V gene has CDR1 MNHEY and CDR2 SMNVEV (reference sequence). Trimming took off 5 bases at V and 5 bases at J, with 12 bases between the two ends. The CDR3 is CASSPADIYGYTF. The CDR3 region has the DNA TGTGCCAGCAGTCCTGCGGATATTTATGGCTACACCTTC.

The chain employs TRBV25-1 and TRBJ2-5, with TRBD2 matching over 7 bases. Germline loops: CDR1 MGHDK, CDR2 SYGVNS. This CDR3 is 13 amino acids long. J lost 5 bases, V lost 5 bases, and 5 bases had no gene match. The CDR3 spells CASSRRSGETQYF. CDR3 bases: TGTGCCAGCAGTAGGCGTAGCGGGGAGACCCAGTACTTC.